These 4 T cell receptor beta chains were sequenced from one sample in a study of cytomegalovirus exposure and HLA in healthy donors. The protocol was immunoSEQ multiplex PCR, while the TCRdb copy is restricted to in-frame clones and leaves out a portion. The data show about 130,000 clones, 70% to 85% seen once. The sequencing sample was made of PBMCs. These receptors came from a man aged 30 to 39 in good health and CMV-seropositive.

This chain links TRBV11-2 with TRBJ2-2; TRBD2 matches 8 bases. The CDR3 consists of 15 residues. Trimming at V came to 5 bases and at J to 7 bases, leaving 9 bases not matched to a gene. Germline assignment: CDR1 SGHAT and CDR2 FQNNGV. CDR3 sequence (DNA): TGTGCCAGCAGCGAGCCGGGACTAGGGCGCGGGGAGCTGTTTTTT. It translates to CASSEPGLGRGELFF.

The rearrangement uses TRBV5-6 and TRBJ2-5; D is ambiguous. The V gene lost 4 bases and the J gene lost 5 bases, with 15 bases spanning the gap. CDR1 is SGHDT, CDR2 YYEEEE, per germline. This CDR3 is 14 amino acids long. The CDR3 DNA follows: TGTGCCAGCAGCCGAATTAGCAGATCTGAGACCCAGTACTTC. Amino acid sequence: CASSRISRSETQYF.

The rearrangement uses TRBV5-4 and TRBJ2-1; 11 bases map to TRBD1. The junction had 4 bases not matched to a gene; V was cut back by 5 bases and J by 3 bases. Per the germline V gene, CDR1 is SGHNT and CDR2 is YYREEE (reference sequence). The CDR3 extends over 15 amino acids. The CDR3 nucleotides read TGTGCCAGCAGGACCGGGACAGGGGGCTACAATGAGCAGTTCTTC. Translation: CASRTGTGGYNEQFF.

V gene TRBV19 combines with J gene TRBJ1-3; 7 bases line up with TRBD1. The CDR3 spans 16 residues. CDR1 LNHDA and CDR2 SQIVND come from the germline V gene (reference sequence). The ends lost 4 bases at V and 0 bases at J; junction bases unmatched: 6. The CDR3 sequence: CASSRGTAFSGNTIYF. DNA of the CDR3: TGTGCCAGTAGTAGAGGGACAGCCTTCTCTGGAAACACCATATATTTT.